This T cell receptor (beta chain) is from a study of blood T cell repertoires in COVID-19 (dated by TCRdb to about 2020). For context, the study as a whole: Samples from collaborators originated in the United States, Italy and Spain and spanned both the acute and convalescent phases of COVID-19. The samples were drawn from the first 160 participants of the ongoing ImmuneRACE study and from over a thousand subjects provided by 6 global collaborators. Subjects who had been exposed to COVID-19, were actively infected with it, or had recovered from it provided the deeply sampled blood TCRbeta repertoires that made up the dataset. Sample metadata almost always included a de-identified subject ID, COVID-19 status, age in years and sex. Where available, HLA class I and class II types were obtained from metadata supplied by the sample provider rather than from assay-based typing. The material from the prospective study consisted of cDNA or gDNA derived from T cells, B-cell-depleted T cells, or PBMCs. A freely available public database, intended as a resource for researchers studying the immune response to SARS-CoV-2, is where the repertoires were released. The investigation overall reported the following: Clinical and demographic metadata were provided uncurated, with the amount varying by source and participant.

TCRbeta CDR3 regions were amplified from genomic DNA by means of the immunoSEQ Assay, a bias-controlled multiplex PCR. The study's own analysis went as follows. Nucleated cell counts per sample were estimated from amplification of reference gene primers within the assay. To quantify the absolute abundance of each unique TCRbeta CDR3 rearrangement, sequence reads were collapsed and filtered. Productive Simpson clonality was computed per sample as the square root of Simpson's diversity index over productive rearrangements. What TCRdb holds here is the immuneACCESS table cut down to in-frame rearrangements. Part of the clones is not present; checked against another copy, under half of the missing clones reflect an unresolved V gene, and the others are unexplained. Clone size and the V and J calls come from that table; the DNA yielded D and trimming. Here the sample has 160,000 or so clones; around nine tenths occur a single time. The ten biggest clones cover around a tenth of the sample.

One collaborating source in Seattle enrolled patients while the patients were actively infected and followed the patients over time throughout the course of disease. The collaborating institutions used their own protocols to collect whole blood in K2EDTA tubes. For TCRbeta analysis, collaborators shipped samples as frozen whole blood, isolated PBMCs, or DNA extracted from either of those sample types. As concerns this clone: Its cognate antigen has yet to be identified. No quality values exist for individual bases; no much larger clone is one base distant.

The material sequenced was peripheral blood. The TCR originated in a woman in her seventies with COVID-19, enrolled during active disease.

The DNA reads as follows: TGTGCCAGCGGGGGGGCGGCAGAGACCCAGTACTTC. It encodes CASGGAAETQYF. The sequence is built from TRBV9 and TRBJ2-5; TRBD2 is a weak D gene call, 7 bases matching. From the cysteine up to the phenylalanine, the CDR3 has a length of 12 residues. Kept here is only the CDR3 DNA, which spans 36 bases and is read in frame from base 1. CDR1 and CDR2 were assigned from the germline V gene as SGDLS and YYNGEE. The V end loses 7 bases and the J end loses 4 bases, and a stretch of 11 bases separates them.